A selection of T cell receptor beta chains follows, all from one sample in a study of T cells in Graves' hyperthyroidism and ophthalmopathy. TCRdb reprocessed the multiplex PCR reads with MiXCR, giving one entry per CDR3 protein. The sample holds about 570,000 distinct CDR3 sequences, just over 45% seen once. The material sequenced was peripheral blood or thyroid tissue (not recorded which). The receptors were sampled from an adult woman with Graves' disease, either hyperthyroidism or ophthalmopathy (not recorded which). Both conserved end residues are part of each CDR3. Fields, in order: D gene, J gene, V gene, clone size, CDR3 protein, CDR3 DNA. D genes are given only for firm matches. Only some rows state a clone size, as once, few, many or a class for expanded clones.

d_gene: TRBD1
j_gene: TRBJ2-7
v_gene: TRBV20-1
abundance: many
CDR3aa: CSALDREAYEQYF
CDR3nt: TGCAGTGCCTTGGACAGGGAGGCCTACGAGCAGTACTTC

d_gene: TRBD1
j_gene: TRBJ1-1
v_gene: TRBV29-1
abundance: NA
CDR3aa: CSVEDLGQGKTEAFF
CDR3nt: TGCAGCGTTGAAGATCTGGGACAGGGTAAGACTGAAGCTTTCTTT

d_gene: TRBD2
j_gene: TRBJ2-5
v_gene: TRBV10-3
abundance: NA
CDR3aa: CASRLGAGGEETQYF
CDR3nt: TGTGCCAGCAGGCTTGGAGCGGGAGGGGAAGAGACCCAGTACTTC

d_gene: NA
j_gene: TRBJ2-1
v_gene: TRBV24-1
abundance: NA
CDR3aa: CATSDSSTGSNEQFF
CDR3nt: TGTGCCACCAGTGATTCCTCAACAGGGTCCAATGAGCAGTTCTTC

d_gene: TRBD2
j_gene: TRBJ2-7
v_gene: TRBV2
abundance: NA
CDR3aa: CTLQTSSDYEQYF
CDR3nt: TGTACCCTCCAGACTAGCTCCGACTACGAGCAGTACTTC

d_gene: NA
j_gene: TRBJ1-2
v_gene: TRBV10-3
abundance: many
CDR3aa: CAISELTSMDGYTF
CDR3nt: TGTGCCATCAGTGAGTTGACTTCTATGGATGGCTACACCTTC

d_gene: TRBD1
j_gene: TRBJ2-5
v_gene: TRBV20-1
abundance: NA
CDR3aa: CSADRDVQETQYF
CDR3nt: TGCAGTGCTGACAGGGACGTACAAGAGACCCAGTACTTC

d_gene: NA
j_gene: TRBJ1-2
v_gene: TRBV5-1
abundance: many
CDR3aa: CASSLDHVRDGYTF
CDR3nt: TGCGCCAGCAGCTTGGACCACGTTCGGGATGGCTACACCTTC

d_gene: NA
j_gene: TRBJ2-7
v_gene: TRBV10-3
abundance: NA
CDR3aa: CAISESIDRFSYEQYF
CDR3nt: TGTGCCATCAGTGAATCAATAGACAGATTCTCCTACGAGCAGTACTTC

d_gene: NA
j_gene: TRBJ2-5
v_gene: TRBV10-3
abundance: NA
CDR3aa: CAISDAVRSETQYF
CDR3nt: TGTGCCATCAGTGACGCGGTAAGGTCGGAGACCCAGTACTTC

d_gene: NA
j_gene: TRBJ2-2
v_gene: TRBV30
abundance: NA
CDR3aa: CAWSVPGTGELFF
CDR3nt: TGTGCCTGGAGTGTACCCGGGACCGGGGAGCTGTTTTTT

d_gene: TRBD1
j_gene: TRBJ1-3
v_gene: TRBV10-3
abundance: many
CDR3aa: CAIMPGGFFGNTIYF
CDR3nt: TGTGCCATCATGCCAGGGGGCTTTTTTGGAAACACCATATATTTT

d_gene: NA
j_gene: TRBJ2-5
v_gene: TRBV7-7
abundance: NA
CDR3aa: CASGPPDSPQETQYF
CDR3nt: TGTGCTAGCGGCCCCCCGGACAGTCCTCAAGAGACCCAGTACTTC

d_gene: NA
j_gene: TRBJ2-5
v_gene: TRBV5-1
abundance: NA
CDR3aa: CASSLNGGNQPQYF
CDR3nt: TGCGCCAGCAGCTTGAACGGGGGCAATCAGCCCCAGTACTTC

d_gene: TRBD1
j_gene: TRBJ1-6
v_gene: TRBV2
abundance: NA
CDR3aa: CGTAGGRNSPLHF
CDR3nt: TGTGGCACCGCAGGGGGCCGGAATTCACCCCTCCACTTT

d_gene: NA
j_gene: TRBJ2-7
v_gene: TRBV20-1
abundance: NA
CDR3aa: CSAPTGGEVSYEKYF
CDR3nt: TGCAGTGCCCCCACTGGCGGAGAGGTGTCCTACGAGAAGTACTTC

d_gene: NA
j_gene: TRBJ1-2
v_gene: TRBV6-2/TRBV6-3
abundance: many
CDR3aa: CASGRTLNYGYTF
CDR3nt: TGTGCCAGTGGGAGGACGCTTAACTATGGCTACACCTTC

d_gene: TRBD1
j_gene: TRBJ2-7
v_gene: TRBV5-1
abundance: many
CDR3aa: CASSHKPDRIYEQYF
CDR3nt: TGCGCCAGCAGCCACAAACCGGACAGGATATACGAGCAGTACTTC

d_gene: NA
j_gene: TRBJ1-2
v_gene: TRBV7-2
abundance: many
CDR3aa: CASSRGTYDYGYTF
CDR3nt: TGTGCCAGCAGCCGTGGCACTTACGACTATGGCTACACCTTC

d_gene: TRBD1
j_gene: TRBJ1-6
v_gene: TRBV12-3/TRBV12-4
abundance: many
CDR3aa: CASSSGQGSSYNSPLHF
CDR3nt: TGTGCCAGCAGTTCCGGACAGGGAAGCTCCTATAATTCACCCCTCCACTTT

d_gene: NA
j_gene: TRBJ1-4
v_gene: TRBV7-2
abundance: NA
CDR3aa: CASSLQGTKLFF
CDR3nt: TGTGCCAGCAGCTTACAGGGGACGAAACTGTTTTTT

d_gene: TRBD2
j_gene: TRBJ2-7
v_gene: TRBV27
abundance: NA
CDR3aa: CASSLYGSGAYEQYF
CDR3nt: TGTGCCAGCAGTTTATATGGTAGCGGGGCCTACGAGCAGTACTTC

d_gene: NA
j_gene: TRBJ2-3
v_gene: TRBV5-1
abundance: few
CDR3aa: CASSSTRRTDTQYF
CDR3nt: TGCGCCAGCAGCTCGACTAGGCGCACAGATACGCAGTATTTT

d_gene: NA
j_gene: TRBJ2-7
v_gene: TRBV7-2
abundance: NA
CDR3aa: CASSPVATGPPEQYF
CDR3nt: TGTGCCAGCAGCCCCGTTGCCACGGGTCCTCCCGAGCAGTACTTC

d_gene: TRBD1
j_gene: TRBJ2-7
v_gene: TRBV20-1
abundance: once
CDR3aa: CSALPGTGTYEQYF
CDR3nt: TGCAGTGCTCTGCCCGGGACAGGCACCTACGAGCAGTACTTC

d_gene: TRBD1
j_gene: TRBJ2-2
v_gene: TRBV6-5
abundance: many
CDR3aa: CASRRQGAAGELFF
CDR3nt: TGTGCCAGCAGGCGACAGGGGGCGGCCGGGGAGCTGTTTTTT

d_gene: TRBD1
j_gene: TRBJ2-7
v_gene: TRBV20-1
abundance: many
CDR3aa: CSARTGPDYEQYF
CDR3nt: TGCAGTGCTCGGACAGGACCCGACTACGAGCAGTACTTC

d_gene: TRBD1
j_gene: TRBJ1-4
v_gene: TRBV5-1
abundance: many
CDR3aa: CASSLVVGQGRKLFF
CDR3nt: TGCGCCAGCAGCTTGGTTGTCGGACAGGGGCGAAAACTGTTTTTT

d_gene: NA
j_gene: TRBJ2-7
v_gene: TRBV7-9
abundance: few
CDR3aa: CASSPLLLYEQYF
CDR3nt: TGTGCCAGCAGCCCACTCCTCCTGTACGAGCAGTACTTC

d_gene: NA
j_gene: TRBJ1-6
v_gene: TRBV7-9
abundance: once
CDR3aa: CASSSTERTNSPLHF
CDR3nt: TGTGCCAGCAGCTCCACGGAACGGACTAATTCACCCCTCCACTTT

d_gene: TRBD1
j_gene: TRBJ2-7
v_gene: TRBV7-9
abundance: many
CDR3aa: CASSPHLGQGAYEQYF
CDR3nt: TGTGCCAGCAGCCCTCACCTAGGACAGGGGGCGTACGAGCAGTACTTC

d_gene: NA
j_gene: TRBJ2-2
v_gene: TRBV10-3
abundance: few
CDR3aa: CAISGFVPNTGELFF
CDR3nt: TGTGCCATCAGTGGATTCGTACCGAACACCGGGGAGCTGTTTTTT

d_gene: TRBD2
j_gene: TRBJ2-2
v_gene: TRBV11-3
abundance: many
CDR3aa: CASSSGLAARTGELFF
CDR3nt: TGTGCCAGCAGCTCCGGACTAGCTGCTCGCACCGGGGAGCTGTTTTTT

d_gene: NA
j_gene: TRBJ2-3
v_gene: TRBV7-3
abundance: NA
CDR3aa: CASSLGLHNEQYF
CDR3nt: TGTGCCAGCAGCTTGGGCTTACACAATGAGCAGTATTTT

d_gene: NA
j_gene: TRBJ1-2
v_gene: TRBV10-3
abundance: NA
CDR3aa: CAISALDSANYGYTF
CDR3nt: TGTGCCATCAGCGCTTTGGACAGCGCTAACTATGGCTACACCTTC

d_gene: TRBD2
j_gene: TRBJ2-7
v_gene: TRBV20-1
abundance: NA
CDR3aa: CSARDLVAGVFQQYF
CDR3nt: TGCAGTGCTAGAGATTTAGTAGCGGGAGTCTTTCAGCAGTACTTC

d_gene: NA
j_gene: TRBJ1-5
v_gene: TRBV6-1
abundance: few
CDR3aa: CASNGRNNNQPQHF
CDR3nt: TGTGCCAGCAACGGCAGAAATAACAATCAGCCCCAGCATTTT

d_gene: NA
j_gene: TRBJ2-1
v_gene: TRBV7-9
abundance: NA
CDR3aa: CASSLAAGSYNEQFF
CDR3nt: TGTGCCAGCAGCTTGGCAGCGGGCTCCTACAATGAGCAGTTCTTC

d_gene: NA
j_gene: TRBJ2-7
v_gene: TRBV29-1
abundance: NA
CDR3aa: CSGRQGGSYEQYF
CDR3nt: TGCAGCGGACGACAAGGGGGGTCCTACGAGCAGTACTTC

d_gene: TRBD1
j_gene: TRBJ1-5
v_gene: TRBV24-1
abundance: NA
CDR3aa: CATSSTGGNQPQHF
CDR3nt: TGTGCCACCAGTTCCACAGGGGGCAACCAGCCCCAGCATTTT

d_gene: NA
j_gene: TRBJ2-5
v_gene: TRBV29-1
abundance: NA
CDR3aa: CSVEDRGRQETQYF
CDR3nt: TGCAGCGTTGAAGACCGGGGGCGGCAAGAGACCCAGTACTTC